A single sample is the source of the 24 T cell receptor beta chains below, sequenced in a study of blood T cell repertoires in COVID-19 (dated by TCRdb to 2019 to 2021). Libraries were made using the immunoSEQ multiplex PCR assay. Imported from immuneACCESS, the table was reduced by TCRdb to in-frame sequences with V and J called. These copies leave out some clones; in studies compared against another copy, an unresolved V gene accounts for under half, and the cause of the remainder is not known. This sample lists about 300,000 clones; 80% to 90% were detected once. The ten biggest clones cover roughly 6% of the sample. Material for sequencing was peripheral blood. These receptors came from a woman aged 45-65 years with COVID-19, enrolled during active disease.

This clone has only a few counts. V gene TRBV27 combines with J gene TRBJ1-4; D is possibly TRBD1 (5 bases). The V end lost 1 base, the J end lost 6 bases, and 12 bases lay between the germline ends. The CDR3 spans 15 residues. Germline CDR1 MNHEY, CDR2 SMNVEV (reference sequence). CDR3 coding DNA: TGTGCCAGCAGTTTATTGAGTAAAGGGGATGAAAAACTGTTTTTT. Translation gives CASSLLSKGDEKLFF.

The chain combines TRBV3-1 (or the pseudogene TRBV3-2) with TRBJ2-1; D gene unclear. Germline V gene lookup returns CDR1 LGHDT and CDR2 YNNKEL (reference sequence). The V end was cut by 1 base, the J end by 7 bases, with 20 bases between. CDR3 size: 17 residues. CDR3 sequence reads: CASSQVSVSHVENEQFF. Here the CDR3 DNA reads TGTGCCAGCAGCCAAGTGTCCGTTTCTCATGTAGAGAATGAGCAGTTCTTC.

This clone was counted once. The chain uses TRBV5-5 and TRBJ2-7; 7 bases match TRBD1. This CDR3 has 15 residues. Germline trimming cut 1 base from V and 4 bases from J; bases unmatched to any gene: 8. CDR1 is SGHKS and CDR2 is YYEKEE in the germline V gene (reference sequence). The CDR3 DNA reads as TGTGCCAGCAGCTTGTGGCTTGGGACAGAATACGAGCAGTACTTC. It is translated as CASSLWLGTEYEQYF.

V is TRBV2 and J is TRBJ2-3; TRBD2 agrees at 8 bases. After removal of 4 bases from V and 2 bases from J, the junction contained 11 bases not matched to a gene. Germline CDR1 reads SNHLY; CDR2 reads FYNNEI. This CDR3 comprises 17 residues. The CDR3: CASSGNSGIGYTDTQYF. In DNA, the CDR3 is TGTGCCAGCAGTGGGAATAGCGGGATAGGGTACACAGATACGCAGTATTTT.

The chain couples TRBV3-1 (or the pseudogene TRBV3-2) to TRBJ2-4; TRBD2 aligns across 14 bases. Germline V gene lookup returns CDR1 LGHDT and CDR2 YNNKEL (reference sequence). CDR3 length equals 18 residues. V was pared by 4 bases and J by 4 bases, with 9 bases of the junction left unmatched. The CDR3 region is CASSPRGLAGEAKNIQYF. The CDR3 DNA follows: TGTGCCAGCAGCCCTCGGGGACTAGCGGGAGAGGCTAAAAACATTCAGTACTTC.

The genes are TRBV18 and TRBJ2-7; 7 positions agree with TRBD1. V shed 4 bases and J 3 bases; nucleotides not matched to a gene: 6. Germline values: CDR1 KGHSH, CDR2 LQKENI. The CDR3 contains 14 residues. The CDR3 loop reads CASSRAGQDYEQYF. CDR3 coding DNA: TGTGCCAGCTCACGAGCCGGACAGGACTACGAGCAGTACTTC.

The V gene is TRBV5-6, the J gene TRBJ1-1, with D unresolved. The V and J ends lost 1 base and 5 bases respectively, with 12 bases between them. CDR3 size: 14 residues. The germline CDR1 and CDR2 sequences are SGHDT and YYEEEE. The CDR3 protein is CASSLLGKYTEAFF. In DNA, the CDR3 is TGTGCCAGCAGCTTGCTGGGCAAGTATACTGAAGCTTTCTTT.

In DNA form, the CDR3 reads TGTGCCAGCAGTGAATCCTCCGGGAGAAGAAGCACTGAAGCTTTCTTT. The encoded protein is CASSESSGRRSTEAFF. This chain connects TRBV25-1 to TRBJ1-1; no clear D gene. Trimming took off 1 base at V and 4 bases at J, with 16 bases between the two ends. The CDR3 covers 16 residues. Per the germline V gene, CDR1 is MGHDK and CDR2 is SYGVNS.

This clone occurred once. This chain uses TRBV14 with TRBJ2-3; 7 bases are a match to TRBD2. CDR3 length: 16 amino acids. V dropped 2 bases and J dropped 6; count of bases not matched to a gene: 11. Germline CDR1 SGHDN, CDR2 FVKESK. This chain's CDR3 is CASSQLRERMRDTQYF. The CDR3 DNA follows: TGTGCCAGCAGCCAATTGCGGGAGCGTATGAGGGATACGCAGTATTTT.

This clone showed up just once. This sequence joins TRBV30 and TRBJ2-1; 9 nucleotides agree with TRBD2. Germline values: CDR1 GTSNPN, CDR2 SVGIG (reference sequence). CDR3 length equals 15 residues. The J segment lost 6 bases and the V segment lost 0 bases, leaving 6 bases of the junction unmatched. The CDR3 DNA sequence: TGTGCCTGGAGTGTAGTAGCGGGAGTGGGCAATGAGCAGTTCTTC. This codes for CAWSVVAGVGNEQFF.

The chain links TRBV6-2 or TRBV6-3 to TRBJ2-7; 12 bases are a match to TRBD2. CDR3 length equals 14 residues. After removal of 6 bases from V and 7 bases from J, the junction contained 7 bases not matched to a gene. CDR1 MNHEY and CDR2 SVGEGT come from the germline V gene. This CDR3 is CASSRLAGVWEQYF. The CDR3 nucleotides are TGTGCCAGCAGCAGACTAGCGGGAGTGTGGGAGCAGTACTTC.

J is TRBJ2-7 and V is TRBV7-8; D gene uncertain. Germline V CDR1 and CDR2: SGHVS, FQNEAQ. With 1 base removed from V and 0 bases from J, the gap between germline ends came to 10 bases. CDR3 size: 15 residues. CDR3 sequence: CASSLVADPSYEQYF. The CDR3, as DNA: TGTGCCAGCAGCTTAGTTGCGGATCCCTCCTACGAGCAGTACTTC.

V usage is TRBV18 and J usage is TRBJ1-3; D is perhaps TRBD1 (5 bases). Trimming took off 2 bases at V and 5 bases at J, with 10 bases between the two ends. The CDR3 has 14 residues. CDR1 KGHSH and CDR2 LQKENI come from the germline V gene. This chain's CDR3 is CASSPKGLRNTIYF. CDR3 nucleotide sequence: TGTGCCAGCTCACCAAAGGGGTTGAGAAACACCATATATTTT. Using reference TRBV18 and TRBJ1-3 for the parts outside the CDR3, the full variable domain is NAGVMQNPRHLVRRRGQEARLRCSPMKGHSHVYWYRQLPEEGLKFMVYLQKENIIDESGMPKERFSAEFPKEGPSILRIQQVVRGDSAAYFCASSPKGLRNTIYFGEGSWLTVV.

The CDR3 region is CASSLHQGQGANEQFF. CDR3 sequence (DNA): TGTGCCAGCAGTCTCCATCAAGGACAGGGGGCCAATGAGCAGTTCTTC. V gene TRBV27 combines with J gene TRBJ2-1; TRBD1 matches 11 bases. J was trimmed by 6 bases and V by 5 bases; bases with no gene match: 9. The germline V gene has CDR1 MNHEY and CDR2 SMNVEV (reference sequence). This CDR3 spans 16 amino acids.

This clone showed up just once. The CDR3 bases are TGCGCCAGCAGCACGTGGACAGGGTTTTACGTTGGCGAGCAGTACTTC. Residues: CASSTWTGFYVGEQYF. The rearrangement joins TRBV5-1 to TRBJ2-7; 8 bases are shared with TRBD1. Losses at the gene ends were 4 bases for V and 6 bases for J; bases not matched to a gene: 15. Per germline, CDR1 SGHRS and CDR2 YFSETQ. This CDR3 region has 16 residues.

This chain links TRBV18 with TRBJ2-5, with 9 bases identical to TRBD1. The CDR3 loop spans 18 amino acids. CDR1 is KGHSH, CDR2 LQKENI, per germline. The V and J ends lost 5 bases and 4 bases, in that order; junction bases with no gene match: 17. CDR3 in amino acids: CASSENLPGQGSGETQYF. CDR3 bases: TGTGCCAGCTCAGAAAACCTCCCGGGACAGGGATCGGGAGAGACCCAGTACTTC.

The J gene is TRBJ2-7, the V gene TRBV6-5; 7 bases match TRBD1. V shed 9 bases and J 3 bases; nucleotides not matched to a gene: 8. Germline CDR1 MNHEY, CDR2 SVGAGI. The length of the CDR3 is 13 residues. CDR3 residues: CASSRGTSYEQYF. In DNA, the CDR3 is TGTGCCAGTTCCAGGGGGACCAGCTACGAGCAGTACTTC.

The rearrangement links TRBV21-1 to TRBJ1-1; the D call in the table, TRBD1, was not verified against the DNA. TRBV21-1 is labeled a pseudogene. This CDR3 has 15 amino acids. The chain's CDR3 is CASSNGKDMNTEAFF. CDR3 sequence (DNA): TGTGCCAGCAGCAATGGAAAGGACATGAACACTGAAGCTTTCTTT.

The chain has TRBV27 and TRBJ1-4; possible D gene TRBD1, 6 bases. CDR3 size: 15 residues. The V and J ends lost 5 bases and 8 bases respectively, with 18 bases between them. Germline lookup yields CDR1 MNHEY and CDR2 SMNVEV (reference sequence). The CDR3 loop is CASSPGAGAGEKLFF. Written as DNA, the CDR3 is TGTGCCAGCAGTCCGGGGGCGGGGGCTGGAGAAAAACTGTTTTTT.

The rearrangement uses TRBV5-4 and TRBJ2-2, with TRBD1 matching 7 bases. In germline, CDR1 is SGHNT, CDR2 YYREEE (reference sequence). The CDR3 covers 16 residues. V lost 2 bases and J lost 3; bases outside the gene matches: 7. DNA of the CDR3: TGTGCCAGCAGCTTAGGAGGACAGGTTGACACCGGGGAGCTGTTTTTT. It yields the protein CASSLGGQVDTGELFF.

The genes are TRBV3-1 (or the pseudogene TRBV3-2) and TRBJ1-2; D remains ambiguous. The CDR3 totals 14 residues. Trimming stripped 2 bases from V and 4 bases from J, with 11 bases between. Germline lookup yields CDR1 LGHDT and CDR2 YNNKEL (reference sequence). The CDR3 DNA follows: TGTGCCAGCAGCCAAAACGCGGGAGGCTATGGCTACACCTTC. It translates to CASSQNAGGYGYTF.

The V and J genes are TRBV5-4 and TRBJ1-2; 7 nucleotides line up with TRBD1. There are 15 residues in the CDR3. Germline lookup yields CDR1 SGHNT and CDR2 YYREEE (reference sequence). After removal of 4 bases from V and 0 bases from J, the junction contained 6 bases not matched to a gene. In nucleotides, the CDR3 is TGTGCCAGCAGCGTAGACAGGGTACCTAACTATGGCTACACCTTC. Translating it yields CASSVDRVPNYGYTF.

V is TRBV18 and J is TRBJ2-7; a weak D match, TRBD1 (6 bases). There are 15 residues in the CDR3. Between the trimmed V and J ends, which lost 3 bases and 4 bases, there was a span of 16 bases. In germline, CDR1 is KGHSH, CDR2 LQKENI. The CDR3 coding sequence is TGTGCCAGCTCACCGGTAAAGGGGGTAAAGTACGAGCAGTACTTC. Its translation: CASSPVKGVKYEQYF.

The V call is TRBV7-6, the J call TRBJ2-3; 7 bases align to TRBD1. CDR1 is SGHVS and CDR2 is FNYEAQ in the germline V gene. The CDR3 totals 15 residues. J lost 3 bases, V lost 3 bases, and 6 bases had no gene match. The CDR3 bases are TGTGCCAGCAGCTTCCTACAGGGGCGGACAGATACGCAGTATTTT. This gives the protein CASSFLQGRTDTQYF. The whole variable domain, filled in from reference TRBV7-6 and TRBJ2-3, reads GAGVSQSPRYKVTKRGQDVALRCDPISGHVSLYWYRQALGQGPEFLTYFNYEAQQDKSGLPNDRFSAERPEGSISTLTIQRTEQRDSAMYRCASSFLQGRTDTQYFGPGTRLTVL.